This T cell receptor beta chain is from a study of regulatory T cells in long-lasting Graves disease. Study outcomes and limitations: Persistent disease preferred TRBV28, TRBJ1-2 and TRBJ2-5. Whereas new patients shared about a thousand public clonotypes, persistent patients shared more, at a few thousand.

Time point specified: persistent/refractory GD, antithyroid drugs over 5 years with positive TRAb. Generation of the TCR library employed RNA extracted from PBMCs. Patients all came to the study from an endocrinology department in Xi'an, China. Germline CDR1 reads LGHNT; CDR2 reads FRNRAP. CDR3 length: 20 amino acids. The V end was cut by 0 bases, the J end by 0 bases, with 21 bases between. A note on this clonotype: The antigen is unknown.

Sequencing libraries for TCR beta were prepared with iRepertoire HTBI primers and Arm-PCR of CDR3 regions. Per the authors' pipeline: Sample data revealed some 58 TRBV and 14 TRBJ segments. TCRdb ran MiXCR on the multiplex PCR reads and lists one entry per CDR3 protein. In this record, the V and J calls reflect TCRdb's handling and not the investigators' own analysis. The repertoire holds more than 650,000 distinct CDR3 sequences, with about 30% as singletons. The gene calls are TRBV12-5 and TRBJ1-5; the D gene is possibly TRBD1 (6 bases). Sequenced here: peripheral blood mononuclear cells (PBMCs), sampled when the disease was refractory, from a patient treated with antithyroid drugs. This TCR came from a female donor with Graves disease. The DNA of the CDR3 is TGTGCTAGTGGTTTGGTCTCAGGGGTGGGGATACGATATAGCAATCAGCCCCAGCATTTT. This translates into CASGLVSGVGIRYSNQPQHF.